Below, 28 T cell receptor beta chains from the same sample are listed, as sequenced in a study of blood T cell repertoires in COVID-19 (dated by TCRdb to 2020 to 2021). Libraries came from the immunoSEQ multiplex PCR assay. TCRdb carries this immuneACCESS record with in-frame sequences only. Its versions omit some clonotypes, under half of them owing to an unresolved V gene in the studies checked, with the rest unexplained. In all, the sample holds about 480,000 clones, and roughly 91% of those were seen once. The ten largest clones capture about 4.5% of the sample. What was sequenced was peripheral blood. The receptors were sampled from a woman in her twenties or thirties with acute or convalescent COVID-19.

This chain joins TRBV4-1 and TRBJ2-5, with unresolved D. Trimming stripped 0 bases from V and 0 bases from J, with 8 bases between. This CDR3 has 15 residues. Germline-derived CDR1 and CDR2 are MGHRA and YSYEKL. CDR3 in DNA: TGCGCCAGCAGCCAAGATAAAGAGTACCAAGAGACCCAGTACTTC. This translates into CASSQDKEYQETQYF.

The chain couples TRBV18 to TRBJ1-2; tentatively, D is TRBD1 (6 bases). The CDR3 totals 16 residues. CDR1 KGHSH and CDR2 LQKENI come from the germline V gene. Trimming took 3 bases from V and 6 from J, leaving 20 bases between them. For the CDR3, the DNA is TGTGCCAGCTCACCGGATAGCAGGGGCGCCTGGGATGGCTACACCTTC. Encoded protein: CASSPDSRGAWDGYTF.

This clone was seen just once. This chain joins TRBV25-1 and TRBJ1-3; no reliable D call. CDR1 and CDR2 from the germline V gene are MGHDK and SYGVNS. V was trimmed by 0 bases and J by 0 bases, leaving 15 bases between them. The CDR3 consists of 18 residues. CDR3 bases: TGTGCCAGCAGTGAATATTACGGTTCAGCGCCCTCTGGAAACACCATATATTTT. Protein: CASSEYYGSAPSGNTIYF.

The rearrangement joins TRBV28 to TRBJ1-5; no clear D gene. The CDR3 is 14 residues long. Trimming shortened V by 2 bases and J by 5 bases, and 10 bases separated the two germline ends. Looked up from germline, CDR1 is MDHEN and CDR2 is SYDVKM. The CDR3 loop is CASSLGAGYQPQHF. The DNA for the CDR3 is TGTGCCAGCAGTTTAGGTGCGGGGTATCAGCCCCAGCATTTT.

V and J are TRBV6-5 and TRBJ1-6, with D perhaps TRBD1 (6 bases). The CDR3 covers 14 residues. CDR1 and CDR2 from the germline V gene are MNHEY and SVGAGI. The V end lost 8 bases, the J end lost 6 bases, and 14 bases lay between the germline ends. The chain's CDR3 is CASGRTDFNSPLHF. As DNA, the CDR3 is TGTGCCAGCGGTCGGACAGATTTTAATTCACCCCTCCACTTT.

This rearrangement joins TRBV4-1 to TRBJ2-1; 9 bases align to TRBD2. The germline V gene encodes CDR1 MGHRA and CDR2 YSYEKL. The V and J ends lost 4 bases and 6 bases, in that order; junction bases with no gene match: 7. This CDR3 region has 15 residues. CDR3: CASSLGAGGTNEQFF. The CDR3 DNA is TGCGCCAGCAGCCTGGGTGCGGGGGGGACCAATGAGCAGTTCTTC.

The CDR3 DNA is TGTGCCACGCGGGGGGGCCGGAGAGATACGCAGTATTTT. This codes for CATRGGRRDTQYF. The J gene is TRBJ2-3, the V gene TRBV6-5, with 9 bases matching TRBD2. The CDR3 spans 13 residues. From germline, CDR1 is MNHEY and CDR2 SVGAGI. Trimming cost V 10 bases and J 5 bases; bases outside gene matches: 7.

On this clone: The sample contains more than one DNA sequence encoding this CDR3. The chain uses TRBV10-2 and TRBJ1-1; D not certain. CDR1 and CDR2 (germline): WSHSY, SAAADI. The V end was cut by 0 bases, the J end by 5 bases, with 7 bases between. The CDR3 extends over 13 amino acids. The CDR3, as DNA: TGCGCCAGCAGTGAGTCCCGCGGGACTGAAGCTTTCTTT. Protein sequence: CASSESRGTEAFF.

The CDR3 region has the DNA TGTGCCAGCAGTTTCACTAGGGTGAAGGATGAGCAGTTCTTC. Translating gives CASSFTRVKDEQFF. V gene TRBV6-6 combines with J gene TRBJ2-1; a possible D gene is TRBD2 (5 bases). Per the germline V gene, CDR1 is MNHNY and CDR2 is SVGAGI (reference sequence). The CDR3 spans 14 residues. The V end was cut by 4 bases, the J end by 8 bases, with 15 bases between.

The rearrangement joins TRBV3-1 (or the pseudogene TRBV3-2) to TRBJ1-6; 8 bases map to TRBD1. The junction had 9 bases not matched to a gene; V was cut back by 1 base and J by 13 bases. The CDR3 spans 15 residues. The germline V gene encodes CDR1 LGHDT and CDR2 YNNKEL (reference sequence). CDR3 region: CASSQGSGGGRPLHF. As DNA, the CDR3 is TGTGCCAGCAGCCAAGGATCAGGGGGCGGACGGCCCCTCCACTTT.

The CDR3, as DNA: TGCGCCAGCAGCCAACGGGGGGCACCCCCAACCACCGGGGAGCTGTTTTTT. It encodes CASSQRGAPPTTGELFF. V gene TRBV4-1 combines with J gene TRBJ2-2; maybe TRBD2 (7 bases). Germline lookup yields CDR1 MGHRA and CDR2 YSYEKL. The CDR3 has 17 residues. V was cut by 2 bases and J by 4 bases, with 17 bases left in between.

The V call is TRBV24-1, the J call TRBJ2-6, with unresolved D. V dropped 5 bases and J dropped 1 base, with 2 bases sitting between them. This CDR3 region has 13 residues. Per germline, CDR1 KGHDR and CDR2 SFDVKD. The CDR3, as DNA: TGTGCCACCAGTGTATCTGGGGCCAACGTCCTGACTTTC. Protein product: CATSVSGANVLTF.

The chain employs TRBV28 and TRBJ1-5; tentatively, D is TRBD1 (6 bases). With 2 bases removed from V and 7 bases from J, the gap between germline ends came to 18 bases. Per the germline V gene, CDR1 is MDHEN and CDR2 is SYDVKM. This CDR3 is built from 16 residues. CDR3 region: CASSLRGAGARQPQHF. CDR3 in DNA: TGTGCCAGCAGTTTAAGGGGGGCGGGGGCTAGGCAGCCCCAGCATTTT.

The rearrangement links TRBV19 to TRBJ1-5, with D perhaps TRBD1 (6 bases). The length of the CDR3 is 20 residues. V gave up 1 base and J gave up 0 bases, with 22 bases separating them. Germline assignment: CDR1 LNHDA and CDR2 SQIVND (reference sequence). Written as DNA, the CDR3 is TGTGCCAGTAGTATAGGGGCGTCTTCGGGGGGGCGCGTTAGCAATCAGCCCCAGCATTTT. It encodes CASSIGASSGGRVSNQPQHF. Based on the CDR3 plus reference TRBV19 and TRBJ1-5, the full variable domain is DGGITQSPKYLFRKEGQNVTLSCEQNLNHDAMYWYRQDPGQGLRLIYYSQIVNDFQKGDIAEGYSVSREKKESFPLTVTSAQKNPTAFYLCASSIGASSGGRVSNQPQHFGDGTRLSIL.

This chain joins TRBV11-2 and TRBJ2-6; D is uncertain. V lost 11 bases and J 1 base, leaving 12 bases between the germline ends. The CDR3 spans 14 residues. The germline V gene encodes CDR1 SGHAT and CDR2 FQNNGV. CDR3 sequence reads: CAAPAPSGANVLTF. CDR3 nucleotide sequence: TGTGCCGCCCCAGCGCCGTCTGGGGCCAACGTCCTGACTTTC.

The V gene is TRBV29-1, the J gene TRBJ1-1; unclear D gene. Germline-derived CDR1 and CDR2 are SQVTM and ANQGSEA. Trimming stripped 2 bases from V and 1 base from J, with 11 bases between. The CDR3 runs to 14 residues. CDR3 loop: CSVESLVRNTEAFF. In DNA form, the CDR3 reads TGCAGCGTTGAATCTTTGGTCAGGAACACTGAAGCTTTCTTT.

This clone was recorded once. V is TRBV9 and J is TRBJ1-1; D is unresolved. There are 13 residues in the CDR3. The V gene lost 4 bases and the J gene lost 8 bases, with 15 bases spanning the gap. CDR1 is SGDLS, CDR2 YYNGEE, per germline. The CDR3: CASSPLLEGEAFF. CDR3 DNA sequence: TGTGCCAGCAGCCCACTCCTAGAGGGCGAAGCTTTCTTT.

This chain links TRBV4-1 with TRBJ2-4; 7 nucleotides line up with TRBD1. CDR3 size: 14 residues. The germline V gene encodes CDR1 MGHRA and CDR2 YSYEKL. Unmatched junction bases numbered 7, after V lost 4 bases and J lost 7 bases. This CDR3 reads CASSPPDRENIQYF. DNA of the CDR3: TGCGCCAGCAGCCCTCCCGACAGGGAGAACATTCAGTACTTC.

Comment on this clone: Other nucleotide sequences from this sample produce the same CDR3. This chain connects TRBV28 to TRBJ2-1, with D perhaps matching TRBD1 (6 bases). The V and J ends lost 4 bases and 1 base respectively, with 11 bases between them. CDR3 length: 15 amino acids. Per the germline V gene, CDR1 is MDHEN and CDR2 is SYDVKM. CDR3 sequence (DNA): TGTGCCAGCAGTTCGCCCGGACAGTCCTACAATGAGCAGTTCTTC. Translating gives CASSSPGQSYNEQFF.

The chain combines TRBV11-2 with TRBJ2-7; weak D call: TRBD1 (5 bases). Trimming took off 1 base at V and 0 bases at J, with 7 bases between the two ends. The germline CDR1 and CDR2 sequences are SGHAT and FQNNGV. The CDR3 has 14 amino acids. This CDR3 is CASSLGGSSYEQYF. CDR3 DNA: TGTGCCAGCAGCTTAGGGGGCAGCTCCTACGAGCAGTACTTC. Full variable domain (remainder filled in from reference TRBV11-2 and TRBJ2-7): EAGVAQSPRYKIIEKRQSVAFWCNPISGHATLYWYQQILGQGPKLLIQFQNNGVVDDSQLPKDRFSAERLKGVDSTLKIQPAKLEDSAVYLCASSLGGSSYEQYFGPGTRLTVT.

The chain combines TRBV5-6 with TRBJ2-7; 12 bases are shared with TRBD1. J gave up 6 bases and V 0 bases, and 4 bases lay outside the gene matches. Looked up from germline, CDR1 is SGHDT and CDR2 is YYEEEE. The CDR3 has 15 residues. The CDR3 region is CASSLAGTGGGEQYF. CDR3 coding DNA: TGTGCCAGCAGCTTGGCCGGGACAGGGGGCGGCGAGCAGTACTTC.

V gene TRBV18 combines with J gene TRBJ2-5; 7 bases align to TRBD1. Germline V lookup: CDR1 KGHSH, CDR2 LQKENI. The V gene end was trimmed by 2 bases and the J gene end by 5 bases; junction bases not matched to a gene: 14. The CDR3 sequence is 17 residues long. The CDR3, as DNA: TGTGCCAGCTCACCATACGGGACAGCTATTTTCGGGGAGACCCAGTACTTC. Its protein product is CASSPYGTAIFGETQYF.

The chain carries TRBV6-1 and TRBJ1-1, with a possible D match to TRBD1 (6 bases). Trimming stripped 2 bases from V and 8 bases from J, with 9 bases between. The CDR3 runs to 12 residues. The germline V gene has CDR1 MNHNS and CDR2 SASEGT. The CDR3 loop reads CASSERDIEAFF. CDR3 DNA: TGTGCCAGCAGTGAAAGGGACATCGAAGCTTTCTTT.

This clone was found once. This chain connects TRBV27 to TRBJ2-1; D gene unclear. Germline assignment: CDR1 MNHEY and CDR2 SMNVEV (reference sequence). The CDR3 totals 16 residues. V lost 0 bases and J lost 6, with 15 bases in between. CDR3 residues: CASSLSNRVGFNEQFF. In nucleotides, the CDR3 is TGTGCCAGCAGTTTATCGAATCGGGTAGGTTTCAATGAGCAGTTCTTC.

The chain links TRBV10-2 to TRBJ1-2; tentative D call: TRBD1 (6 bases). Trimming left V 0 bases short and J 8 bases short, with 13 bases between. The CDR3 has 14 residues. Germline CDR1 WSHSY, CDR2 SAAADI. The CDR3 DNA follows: TGCGCCAGCAGTGAGTCGGCTGGGGGCGTGGGCTACACCTTC. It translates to CASSESAGGVGYTF.

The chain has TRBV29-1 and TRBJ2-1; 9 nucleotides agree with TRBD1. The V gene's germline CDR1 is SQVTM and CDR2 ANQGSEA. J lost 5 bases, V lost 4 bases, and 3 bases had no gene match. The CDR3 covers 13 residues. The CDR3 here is CSVGQGGNNEQFF. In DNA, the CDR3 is TGCAGCGTTGGACAGGGGGGTAACAATGAGCAGTTCTTC.

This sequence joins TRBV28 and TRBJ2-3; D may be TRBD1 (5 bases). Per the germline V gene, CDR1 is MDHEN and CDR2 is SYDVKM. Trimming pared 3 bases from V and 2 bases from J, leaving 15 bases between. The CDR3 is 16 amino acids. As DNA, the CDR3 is TGTGCCAGCAGTTTGGGGCAGGGCATAAACACAGATACGCAGTATTTT. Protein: CASSLGQGINTDTQYF.

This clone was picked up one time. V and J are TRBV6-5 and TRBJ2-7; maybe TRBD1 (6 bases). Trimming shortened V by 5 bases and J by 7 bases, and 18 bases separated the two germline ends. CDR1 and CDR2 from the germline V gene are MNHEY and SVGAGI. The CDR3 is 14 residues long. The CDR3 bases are TGTGCCAGCAGTAAACAGGGTTTGGCCCTGGAGCAGTACTTC. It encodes CASSKQGLALEQYF.